This TCR beta chain emerged from a study of CD8 T cells in Susac syndrome. The TEMRA cells underwent FACS enrichment, while the CD8+ and CD4+ T cells underwent negative isolation. This clonotype was seen a handful of times. It was with random hexamers that about 0.45 to 1 ug RNA was reverse transcribed. An immunoSEQ multiplex PCR amplified TCR beta CDR3 over 54 Vbeta and 13 Jbeta. One entry per CDR3 protein results from TCRdb running MiXCR on the immunoSEQ multiplex PCR reads. The repertoire has 300,000 to 350,000 distinct CDR3 sequences, under 95% of them found once; the top ten carry about 0.063%. V dropped 5 bases and J dropped 4 bases, with 9 bases sitting between them. Germline CDR1 is LNHDA and CDR2 is SQIVND (reference sequence). The CDR3 spans 13 residues.

The chain is built from TRBV19 and TRBJ1-5; D gene unclear. The receptor was isolated from a human donor with multiple sclerosis. The sequenced sample was CD4+ T cells from PBMCs. The CDR3 bases are TGTGCCAGTAGTCGGTCCGCAAATCAGCCCCAGCATTTT. This gives the protein CASSRSANQPQHF.